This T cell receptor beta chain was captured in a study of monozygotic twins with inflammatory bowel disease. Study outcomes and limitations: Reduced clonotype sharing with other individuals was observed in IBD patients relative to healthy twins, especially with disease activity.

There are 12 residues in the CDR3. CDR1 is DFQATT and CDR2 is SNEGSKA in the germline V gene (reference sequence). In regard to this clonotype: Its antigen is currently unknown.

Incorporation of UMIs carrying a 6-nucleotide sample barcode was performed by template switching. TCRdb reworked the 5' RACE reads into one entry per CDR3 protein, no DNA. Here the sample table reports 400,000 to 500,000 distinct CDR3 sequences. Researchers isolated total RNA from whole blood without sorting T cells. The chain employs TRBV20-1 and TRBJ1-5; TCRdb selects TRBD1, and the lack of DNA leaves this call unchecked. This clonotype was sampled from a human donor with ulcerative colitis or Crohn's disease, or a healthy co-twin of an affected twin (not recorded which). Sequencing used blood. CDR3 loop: CSAREGGQPQHF.